These T cell receptor beta chains were read from a single sample in a study of T cell responses to AZD1222 COVID-19 vaccine. Using immunoSEQ multiplex PCR, the repertoire was profiled, and TCRdb retains in-frame clones only, with some absent. The profile shows about 120,000 clones, about 89% of them singletons. The specimen comprised peripheral blood, sampled 28 days after the second AZD1222 dose. These receptors came from an adult who received the AZD1222 COVID-19 vaccine. CDR3s include the opening cysteine and the closing phenylalanine or tryptophan. The order of the fields is J gene, clone size, V gene, D gene, CDR3 protein, CDR3 DNA. A D gene is named only where the DNA matches it firmly. Size tells how often a clone was seen (once, few, many) or the class of an expanded clone, and some rows leave it out.

>TRBJ1-1|.|TRBV7-8|TRBD1
CASRPGTGAWGTEAFF
TGTGCCAGCAGGCCCGGGACAGGGGCCTGGGGCACTGAAGCTTTCTTT
>TRBJ2-3|.|TRBV9|TRBD2
CASSVASPGTSGGRGDTQYF
TGTGCCAGCAGCGTAGCCTCCCCCGGGACTAGCGGGGGCAGAGGGGATACGCAGTATTTT
>TRBJ2-7|.|TRBV5-6|.
CASSFLYEQYF
TGTGCCAGCAGCTTCCTCTACGAGCAGTACTTC
>TRBJ2-1|.|TRBV27|TRBD2
CASSPTSGRLFEQFF
TGTGCCAGCAGCCCAACTAGCGGGAGGCTTTTTGAGCAGTTCTTC
>TRBJ1-6|.|TRBV6-5|.
CASSYYGDSGGSPLHF
TGTGCCAGCAGTTACTATGGGGACTCGGGGGGTTCACCCCTCCACTTT
>TRBJ2-5|few|TRBV5-1|.
CASSLAGRQTQETQYF
TGCGCCAGCAGCTTGGCCGGGCGACAGACACAAGAGACCCAGTACTTC
>TRBJ2-7|once|TRBV11-2|.
CASSPGYEQYF
TGTGCCAGCAGCCCCGGCTACGAGCAGTACTTC
>TRBJ1-1|.|TRBV11-3|.
CASSLPSVPTEAFF
TGTGCCAGCAGCCTCCCCTCAGTGCCCACTGAAGCTTTCTTT
>TRBJ2-3|.|TRBV30|.
CASSLGLPPDTQYF
TGTGCCTCCTCCCTAGGACTCCCCCCCGATACGCAGTATTTT
>TRBJ2-7|few|TRBV4-1|TRBD1
CASSQPGTGRQQYF
TGCGCCAGCAGCCAACCCGGGACAGGGAGGCAGCAGTACTTC
>TRBJ1-5|.|TRBV6-1|.
CASSEFGGQPQHF
TGTGCCAGCAGTGAATTCGGGGGTCAGCCCCAGCATTTT
>TRBJ1-6|.|TRBV5-1|.
CASSPRGFDSPLHF
TGCGCCAGCAGCCCGCGCGGATTTGATTCACCCCTCCACTTT
>TRBJ2-7|.|TRBV6-2/TRBV6-3|.
CASSMDWTTYEQYF
TGTGCCAGCAGCATGGACTGGACCACCTACGAGCAGTACTTC
>TRBJ2-3|.|TRBV9|TRBD2
CASSVGWVERGGTDTQYF
TGTGCCAGCAGCGTAGGTTGGGTGGAGCGGGGGGGCACAGATACGCAGTATTTT
>TRBJ2-3|.|TRBV7-2|.
CASSWDGDTDTQYF
TGTGCCAGCAGCTGGGACGGGGACACAGATACGCAGTATTTT
>TRBJ2-1|.|TRBV7-9|TRBD2
CASRLPSGGYNEQFF
TGTGCCAGCAGGCTTCCTAGCGGGGGCTACAATGAGCAGTTCTTC
>TRBJ2-3|once|TRBV6-1|TRBD2
CASSERSSGLPGRNTQYF
TGTGCCAGCAGTGAACGGTCTAGCGGGCTCCCGGGTCGTAATACGCAGTATTTT
>TRBJ1-5|.|TRBV7-2|.
CASSLGWSGSDQPQHF
TGTGCCAGCAGCTTAGGATGGTCAGGGTCGGATCAGCCCCAGCATTTT
>TRBJ2-6|.|TRBV18|.
CASSPNGQLIISGANVLTF
TGTGCCAGCTCGCCCAATGGACAGCTCATCATCTCTGGGGCCAACGTCCTGACTTTC
>TRBJ2-3|.|TRBV7-9|.
CASSYTGTAPDTQYF
TGTGCCAGCAGCTACACGGGGACGGCCCCAGATACGCAGTATTTT
>TRBJ2-2|.|TRBV11-3|.
CASSLRGAGGELFF
TGTGCCAGCAGCTTACGCGGGGCGGGCGGGGAGCTGTTTTTT
>TRBJ2-5|.|TRBV7-9|.
CASTEGGGPETQYF
TGTGCCAGCACCGAAGGGGGGGGCCCTGAGACCCAGTACTTC
>TRBJ2-1|.|TRBV7-9|.
CASSFAIGSSYNEQFF
TGTGCCAGCAGCTTTGCGATAGGATCCTCCTACAATGAGCAGTTCTTC